The 28 T cell receptor beta chains below all came from one sample that was sequenced in a study of T cell repertoires in cytomegalovirus infection. No antigens are known for them. Using its own MiXCR run on the reads, TCRdb lists one record per CDR3 protein. Altogether approximately 500,000 distinct CDR3 sequences are present, around 35% being singletons, with the ten largest covering 17%. The specimen comprised cultured PBMCs, sampled from culture after CMV antigen stimulation. The receptors come from a human donor in good health (CMV status not recorded). Some clones in this sample may be carry-over from other donors' samples.

This chain links TRBV12-3 or TRBV12-4 with TRBJ2-7, with D perhaps TRBD2 (5 bases). This CDR3 is built from 12 residues. Trimming left V 6 bases short and J 2 bases short, with 8 bases between. In DNA form, the CDR3 reads TGTGCCAGCAGCGCCGGGACCTACGAGCAGTACGTC. It is translated as CASSAGTYEQYV.

The chain carries TRBV28 and TRBJ2-1, with D hard to call. The CDR3 totals 14 residues. The ends were cut back, 5 bases at V and 5 bases at J, with 13 bases in the middle. Germline lookup yields CDR1 MDHEN and CDR2 SYDVKM. CDR3 in amino acids: CASSPWLSDNEQFF. As DNA, the CDR3 is TGTGCCAGCAGTCCTTGGCTGTCTGACAATGAGCAGTTCTTC.

This clonotype appeared a few times. This rearrangement joins TRBV25-1 to TRBJ1-2; D is perhaps TRBD1 (5 bases). With 4 bases removed from V and 5 bases from J, the gap between germline ends came to 11 bases. Per the germline V gene, CDR1 is MGHDK and CDR2 is SYGVNS. There are 13 residues in the CDR3. The CDR3 nucleotides read TGTGCCAGCAGTGGGGACTGGGCGTATGGCTACACCTTC. Encoded protein: CASSGDWAYGYTF.

This clonotype appeared many times. The gene calls are TRBV7-2 and TRBJ1-2, with TRBD1 as a possible D gene (6 bases). Germline CDR1 reads SGHTA; CDR2 reads FQGNSA. This CDR3 comprises 14 residues. Trimming left V 0 bases short and J 8 bases short, with 13 bases between. The CDR3 loop is CASSLATGLRGYTF. CDR3 nucleotides: TGTGCCAGCAGCTTAGCCACAGGGCTTCGCGGCTACACCTTC.

This clonotype was observed once. The rearrangement links TRBV19 to TRBJ1-4; D not resolved. Germline V gene sequence: CDR1 LNHDA, CDR2 SQIVND (reference sequence). This CDR3 has 14 amino acids. V lost 9 bases to trimming and J lost 0 bases, with 11 bases between them. The CDR3 region is CASTSGATNEKLFF. CDR3 coding DNA: TGTGCCAGCACCTCAGGCGCAACTAATGAAAAACTGTTTTTT.

In this sample, this clonotype turned up a few times. The rearrangement links TRBV6-6 to TRBJ2-1; 9 nucleotides align to TRBD2. Germline-derived CDR1 and CDR2 are MNHNY and SVGAGI (reference sequence). The ends lost 6 bases at V and 4 bases at J; junction bases unmatched: 7. CDR3 length: 15 residues. The CDR3 here is CASSGSTSGYNEQFF. The CDR3 DNA sequence: TGTGCCAGCAGCGGGTCGACTAGCGGTTACAATGAGCAGTTCTTC.

This chain joins TRBV7-3 and TRBJ2-2; TRBD2 matches 8 bases. The CDR3 spans 15 residues. After removal of 5 bases from V and 6 bases from J, the junction contained 8 bases not matched to a gene. Looked up from germline, CDR1 is SGHTA and CDR2 is FQGTGA. CDR3 loop: CASSLSGSSAGELFF. CDR3 nucleotides: TGTGCCAGCAGCCTCAGCGGGAGTTCGGCCGGGGAGCTGTTTTTT. The variable domain in full, completed from reference TRBV7-3 and TRBJ2-2, reads GAGVSQTPSNKVTEKGKYVELRCDPISGHTALYWYRQSLGQGPEFLIYFQGTGAADDSGLPNDRFFAVRPEGSVSTLKIQRTERGDSAVYLCASSLSGSSAGELFFGEGSRLTVL.

The rearrangement uses TRBV4-1 and TRBJ2-1, with TRBD1 matching over 8 bases. The CDR3 spans 14 residues. Germline V gene lookup returns CDR1 MGHRA and CDR2 YSYEKL. V shed 2 bases and J 8 bases; nucleotides not matched to a gene: 5. This CDR3 reads CASSQQGAWDEQFF. CDR3 in DNA: TGCGCCAGCAGCCAACAGGGGGCATGGGATGAGCAGTTCTTC.

The V and J genes are TRBV4-3 and TRBJ1-6, with TRBD1 matching 7 bases. The CDR3 spans 15 residues. V dropped 3 bases and J dropped 10; count of bases not matched to a gene: 9. Germline V gives CDR1 LGHNA, CDR2 YSLEER. Written as DNA, the CDR3 is TGCGCCAGCAGCCAGGTACAGGGGAGCAACTCACCCCTCCACTTT. It encodes CASSQVQGSNSPLHF.

This chain joins TRBV30 and TRBJ1-4; D is uncertain. The CDR3 runs to 14 residues. The V end was cut by 0 bases, the J end by 10 bases, with 15 bases between. Germline V gene sequence: CDR1 GTSNPN, CDR2 SVGIG (reference sequence). CDR3 DNA sequence: TGTGCCTGGAGTGTCGTCGGAACTCAACTAAAACTGTTTTTT. It encodes CAWSVVGTQLKLFF.

The CDR3 loop reads CASRRKGLYEQYF. The CDR3 DNA follows: TGTGCCAGCAGGCGAAAAGGACTTTACGAGCAGTACTTC. The J gene is TRBJ2-7, the V gene TRBV12-3 or TRBV12-4; weak D call: TRBD2 (5 bases). V was cut by 6 bases and J by 4 bases, with 13 bases left in between. This CDR3 region has 13 residues.

This clonotype was seen a single time. The V gene is TRBV10-1, the J gene TRBJ2-2, with D unresolved. V gave up 3 bases and J gave up 7 bases, with 6 bases separating them. Germline CDR1 and CDR2: WNHNN and SYGVQD (reference sequence). The CDR3 is 12 residues long. As DNA, the CDR3 is TGCGCCAGCAGTGACCACGTCGGGGAGCTGTTTTTT. Translation gives CASSDHVGELFF.

This chain connects TRBV6-6 to TRBJ2-1; no reliable D call. Trimming stripped 5 bases from V and 0 bases from J, with 11 bases between. The CDR3 is 15 residues long. Germline loops: CDR1 MNHNY, CDR2 SVGAGI (reference sequence). Here the CDR3 reads CASSDLEASYNEQFF. The CDR3 DNA reads TGTGCCAGCAGTGACTTAGAAGCCTCCTACAATGAGCAGTTCTTC.

In this sample, this clonotype turned up many times. The gene calls are TRBV7-2 and TRBJ1-5; D may be TRBD1 (5 bases). Germline V lookup: CDR1 SGHTA, CDR2 FQGNSA. The germline V and J ends were trimmed by 5 bases and 5 bases, with 7 bases remaining between them. This CDR3 region has 12 residues. In nucleotides, the CDR3 is TGTGCCAGCAGCCTACAGGATCAGCCCCAGCATTTT. It codes for CASSLQDQPQHF.

The chain is built from TRBV10-3 and TRBJ2-1; D not resolved. V was cut by 5 bases and J by 5 bases, with 7 bases left in between. The germline V gene encodes CDR1 ENHRY and CDR2 SYGVKD. The CDR3 has 12 amino acids. The CDR3: CAISSTDNEQFF. For the CDR3, the DNA is TGTGCCATCAGTTCGACGGACAATGAGCAGTTCTTC.

J is TRBJ1-3 and V is TRBV12-3 or TRBV12-4, with D possibly matching TRBD1 (5 bases). This CDR3 comprises 14 residues. Trimming took off 5 bases at V and 0 bases at J, with 8 bases between the two ends. The DNA of the CDR3 is TGTGCCAGCAGTGACAGTACCTCTGGAAACACCATATATTTT. Protein product: CASSDSTSGNTIYF.

The chain joins TRBV9 to TRBJ2-5; D remains unclear. The CDR3 contains 14 residues. The V end lost 0 bases, the J end lost 3 bases, and 9 bases lay between the germline ends. The V gene's germline CDR1 is SGDLS and CDR2 YYNGEE. The CDR3 reads CASSVDRVEETQYF. In DNA form, the CDR3 reads TGTGCCAGCAGCGTAGATAGGGTTGAAGAGACCCAGTACTTC.

In its sample, this clonotype is medium-sized (0.01 to 0.1%). The V gene is TRBV7-2, the J gene TRBJ1-6; D not certain. The V end lost 4 bases, the J end lost 8 bases, and 12 bases lay between the germline ends. Germline V lookup: CDR1 SGHTA, CDR2 FQGNSA. CDR3 length: 14 amino acids. The CDR3 bases are TGTGCCAGCAGCTGGCAATGGCCGGATTCACCCCTCCACTTT. It yields the protein CASSWQWPDSPLHF.

This clonotype was detected many times. J is TRBJ2-1 and V is TRBV7-2; TRBD2 agrees at 10 bases. Germline trimming cut 5 bases from V and 6 bases from J; bases unmatched to any gene: 7. Germline lookup yields CDR1 SGHTA and CDR2 FQGNSA. The CDR3 is 15 residues long. The CDR3 protein is CASSLGLADTNEQFF. In DNA, the CDR3 is TGTGCCAGCAGCCTCGGACTAGCGGACACCAATGAGCAGTTCTTC. Filled out from reference TRBV7-2 and TRBJ2-1, the complete variable domain reads GAGVSQSPSNKVTEKGKDVELRCDPISGHTALYWYRQSLGQGLEFLIYFQGNSAPDKSGLPSDRFSAERTGGSVSTLTIQRTQQEDSAVYLCASSLGLADTNEQFFGPGTRLTVL.

The chain has TRBV11-2 and TRBJ2-1, with D possibly being TRBD1 (5 bases). V dropped 1 base and J dropped 3 bases, with 10 bases sitting between them. CDR1 is SGHAT, CDR2 FQNNGV, per germline. The CDR3 is 15 residues long. The CDR3 region is CASSLARGDYNEQFF. DNA for the CDR3: TGTGCCAGCAGCTTAGCTAGGGGCGACTACAATGAGCAGTTCTTC.

The chain combines TRBV5-4 with TRBJ1-2; maybe TRBD1 (6 bases). In germline, CDR1 is SGHNT, CDR2 YYREEE (reference sequence). The CDR3 is made up of 13 amino acids. The V gene lost 6 bases and the J gene lost 4 bases, with 13 bases spanning the gap. The CDR3 sequence: CASTPRGSYGYTF. Here the CDR3 DNA reads TGTGCCAGCACCCCTAGGGGGTCCTATGGCTACACCTTC.

The chain is built from TRBV7-2 and TRBJ2-1; no clear D. The CDR3 consists of 12 residues. The germline V and J ends were trimmed by 4 bases and 4 bases, with 5 bases remaining between them. CDR1 is SGHTA and CDR2 is FQGNSA in the germline V gene. The CDR3 bases are TGTGCCAGCAGCTACCCGTACAATGAGCAGTTCTTC. It codes for CASSYPYNEQFF. The full variable domain, with the rest looked up from reference TRBV7-2 and TRBJ2-1, is GAGVSQSPSNKVTEKGKDVELRCDPISGHTALYWYRQSLGQGLEFLIYFQGNSAPDKSGLPSDRFSAERTGGSVSTLTIQRTQQEDSAVYLCASSYPYNEQFFGPGTRLTVL.

Ten or more counts support this clonotype. V gene TRBV7-2 combines with J gene TRBJ2-1; the D gene is possibly TRBD2 (6 bases). V lost 7 bases and J 9 bases, leaving 19 bases between the germline ends. This CDR3 comprises 14 residues. Germline V gives CDR1 SGHTA, CDR2 FQGNSA. CDR3 residues: CASTEGLNLREQFF. As DNA, the CDR3 is TGTGCCAGCACCGAGGGACTGAATTTACGTGAGCAGTTCTTC.

This clonotype turned up a few times. V and J are TRBV28 and TRBJ1-4, with D hard to call. The germline V and J ends were trimmed by 4 bases and 13 bases, with 10 bases remaining between them. Germline CDR1 reads MDHEN; CDR2 reads SYDVKM. The CDR3 length is 11 residues. The CDR3 sequence: CASSSLSGLFF. The DNA for the CDR3 is TGTGCCAGCAGTTCCCTTAGTGGACTGTTTTTT. The variable domain in full, completed from reference TRBV28 and TRBJ1-4, reads DVKVTQSSRYLVKRTGEKVFLECVQDMDHENMFWYRQDPGLGLRLIYFSYDVKMKEKGDIPEGYSVSREKKERFSLILESASTNQTSMYLCASSSLSGLFFGSGTQLSVL.

V is TRBV11-3 and J is TRBJ2-1; the D gene could be TRBD1 or TRBD2 (6 bases each). Trimming shortened V by 0 bases and J by 7 bases, and 16 bases separated the two germline ends. The CDR3 totals 16 residues. Per germline, CDR1 SGHNT and CDR2 YENEEA. The CDR3 sequence: CASSLEGASGGNEQFF. The CDR3 DNA sequence: TGTGCCAGCAGCTTAGAGGGGGCGAGCGGAGGGAATGAGCAGTTCTTC. The entire variable domain, with the rest obtained from reference TRBV11-3 and TRBJ2-1, is as follows: EAGVVQSPRYKIIEKKQPVAFWCNPISGHNTLYWYLQNLGQGPELLIRYENEEAVDDSQLPKDRFSAERLKGVDSTLKIQPAELGDSAVYLCASSLEGASGGNEQFFGPGTRLTVL.

V is TRBV27 and J is TRBJ1-5; D possibly corresponds to TRBD1 (5 bases). The CDR3 is made up of 13 amino acids. CDR1 MNHEY and CDR2 SMNVEV come from the germline V gene (reference sequence). Trimming pared 4 bases from V and 8 bases from J, leaving 12 bases between. DNA for the CDR3: TGTGCCAGCAGTTGGGACGGCTTGAAGCCCCAGCATTTT. Translated: CASSWDGLKPQHF.

V usage is TRBV6-2 or TRBV6-3 and J usage is TRBJ2-1, with 10 bases identical to TRBD2. Germline V CDR1 and CDR2: MNHEY, SVGEGT. J was trimmed by 13 bases and V by 2 bases; bases with no gene match: 5. CDR3 length: 13 residues. The CDR3 loop is CASSYHPSGRQFF. Here the CDR3 DNA reads TGTGCCAGCAGTTACCACCCTAGCGGGAGACAGTTCTTC.

Many counts were recorded for this clonotype. The chain carries TRBV7-2 and TRBJ2-1; possibly TRBD1 or TRBD2 for D (5 bases each). This CDR3 contains 15 residues. Per the germline V gene, CDR1 is SGHTA and CDR2 is FQGNSA. Trimming left V 3 bases short and J 9 bases short, with 18 bases between. Here the CDR3 DNA reads TGTGCCAGCAGCTTTAGCAGGGTGGGAGAGGGTGAGCAGTTCTTC. It yields the protein CASSFSRVGEGEQFF.